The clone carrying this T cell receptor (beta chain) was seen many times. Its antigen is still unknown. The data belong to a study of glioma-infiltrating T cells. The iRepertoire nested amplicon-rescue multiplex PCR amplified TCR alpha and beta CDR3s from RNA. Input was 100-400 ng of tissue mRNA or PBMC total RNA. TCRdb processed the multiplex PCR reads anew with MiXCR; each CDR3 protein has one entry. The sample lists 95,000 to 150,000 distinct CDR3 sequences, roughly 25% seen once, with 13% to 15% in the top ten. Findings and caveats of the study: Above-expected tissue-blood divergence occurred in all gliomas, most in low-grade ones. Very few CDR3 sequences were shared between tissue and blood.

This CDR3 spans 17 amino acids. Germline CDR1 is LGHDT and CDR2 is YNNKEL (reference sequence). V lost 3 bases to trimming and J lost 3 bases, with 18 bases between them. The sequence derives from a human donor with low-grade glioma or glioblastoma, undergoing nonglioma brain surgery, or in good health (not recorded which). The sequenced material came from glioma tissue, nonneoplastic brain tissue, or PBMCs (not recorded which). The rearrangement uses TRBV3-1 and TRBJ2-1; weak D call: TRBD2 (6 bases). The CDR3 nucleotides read TGTGCCAGCAGCCACCAAGGTCGCGGTAGCGGCTACAATGAGCAGTTCTTC. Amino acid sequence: CASSHQGRGSGYNEQFF.